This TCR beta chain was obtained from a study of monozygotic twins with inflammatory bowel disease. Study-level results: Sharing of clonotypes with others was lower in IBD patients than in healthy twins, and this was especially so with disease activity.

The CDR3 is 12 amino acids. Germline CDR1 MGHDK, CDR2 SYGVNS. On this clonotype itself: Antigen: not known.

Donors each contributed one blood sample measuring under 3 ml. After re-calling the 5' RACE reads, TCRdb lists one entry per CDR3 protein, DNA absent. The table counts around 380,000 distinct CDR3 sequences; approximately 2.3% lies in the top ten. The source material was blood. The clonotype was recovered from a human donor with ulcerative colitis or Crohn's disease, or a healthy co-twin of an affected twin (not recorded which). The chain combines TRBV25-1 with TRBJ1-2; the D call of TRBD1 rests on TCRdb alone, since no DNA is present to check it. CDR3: CASSWGAGYYTF.